The following is a T cell receptor beta chain sequence with its context. CDR3 size: 11 residues. Germline-derived CDR1 and CDR2 are DFQATT and SNEGSKA (reference sequence). Germline trimming cut 6 bases from V and 12 bases from J; bases unmatched to any gene: 5. The source of the sample is a study of blood T cell repertoires in COVID-19. Across the study: Italy, Spain and the United States were the sources of the convalescent and acute COVID-19 samples.

The assay was immunoSEQ multiplex PCR, and TCRdb's table has in-frame clones only and misses some. In the table there are around 250,000 clones, 82% of which are singletons. This chain uses TRBV20-1 with TRBJ2-1; 10 nucleotides agree with TRBD2. The TCR comes from a young woman with acute or convalescent COVID-19. The sequencing sample was made of peripheral blood. Here the CDR3 reads CSAAIAGGQFF. The CDR3, as DNA: TGCAGTGCAGCTATAGCGGGAGGGCAGTTCTTC.